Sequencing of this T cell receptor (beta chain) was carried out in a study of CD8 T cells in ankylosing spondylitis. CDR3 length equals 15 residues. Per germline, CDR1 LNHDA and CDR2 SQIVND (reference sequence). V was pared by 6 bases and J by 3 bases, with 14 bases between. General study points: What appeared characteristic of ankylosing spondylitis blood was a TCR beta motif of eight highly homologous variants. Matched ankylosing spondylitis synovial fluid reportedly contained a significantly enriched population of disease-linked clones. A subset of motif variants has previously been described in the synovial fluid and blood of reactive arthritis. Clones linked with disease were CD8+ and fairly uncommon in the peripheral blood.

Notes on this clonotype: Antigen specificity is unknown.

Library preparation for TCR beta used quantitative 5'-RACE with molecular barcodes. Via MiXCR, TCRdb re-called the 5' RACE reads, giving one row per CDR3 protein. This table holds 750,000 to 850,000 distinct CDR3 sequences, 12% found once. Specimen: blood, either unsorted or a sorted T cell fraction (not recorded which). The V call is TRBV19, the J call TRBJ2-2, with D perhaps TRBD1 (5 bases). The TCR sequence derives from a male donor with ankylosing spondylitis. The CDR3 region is CASRLREAHTGELFF. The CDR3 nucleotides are TGTGCCAGTAGACTCAGGGAAGCGCACACCGGGGAGCTGTTTTTT.